This T cell receptor (beta chain) was recorded in a study of shared clonotypes between healthy human individuals. Generated by immunoSEQ multiplex PCR, the TCRdb table keeps only in-frame clones and is missing some. The sample contains roughly 2 million clones, approximately 95% of which appear only once. The germline V gene encodes CDR1 SQVTM and CDR2 ANQGSEA. With 7 bases clipped from V and 1 base from J, the junction kept 6 bases outside the gene matches. This CDR3 region has 13 residues. Concerning this clone itself: Its antigen is not known.

Overall study findings and caveats: Naive subsets tended to show greater estimated richness than memory subsets.

The sequencing input was naive CD4+ T cells sorted from blood. Subset described: CD45RA+ positively selected. The chain joins TRBV29-1 to TRBJ1-1, with TRBD1 identical over 7 bases. The TCR comes from a man younger than 30 in good health. CDR3 sequence reads: CSAMGQKNTEAFF. For the CDR3, the DNA is TGCAGCGCTATGGGACAGAAGAACACTGAAGCTTTCTTT.